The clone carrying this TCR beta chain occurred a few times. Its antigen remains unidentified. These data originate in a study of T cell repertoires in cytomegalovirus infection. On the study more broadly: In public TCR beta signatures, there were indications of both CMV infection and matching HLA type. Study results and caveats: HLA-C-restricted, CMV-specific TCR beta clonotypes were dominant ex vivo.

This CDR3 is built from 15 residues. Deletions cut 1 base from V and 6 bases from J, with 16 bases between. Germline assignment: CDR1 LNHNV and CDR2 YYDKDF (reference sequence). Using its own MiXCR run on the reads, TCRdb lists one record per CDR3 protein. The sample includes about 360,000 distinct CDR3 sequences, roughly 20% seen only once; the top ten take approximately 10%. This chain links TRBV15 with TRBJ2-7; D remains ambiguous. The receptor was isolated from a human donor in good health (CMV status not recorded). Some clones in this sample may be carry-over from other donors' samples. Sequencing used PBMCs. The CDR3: CATSRANLPRREQYF. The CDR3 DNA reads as TGTGCCACCAGCAGAGCAAACCTACCCCGGCGCGAGCAGTACTTC.